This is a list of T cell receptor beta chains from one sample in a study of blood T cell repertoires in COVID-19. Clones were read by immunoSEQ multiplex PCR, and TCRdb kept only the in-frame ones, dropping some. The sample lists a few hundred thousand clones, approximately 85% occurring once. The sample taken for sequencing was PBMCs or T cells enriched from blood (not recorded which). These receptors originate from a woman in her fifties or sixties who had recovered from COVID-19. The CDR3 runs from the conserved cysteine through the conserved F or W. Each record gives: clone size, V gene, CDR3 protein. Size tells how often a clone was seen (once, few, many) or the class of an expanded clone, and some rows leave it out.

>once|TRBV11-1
CASSPEGGQVYNEQFF
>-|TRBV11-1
CASSRDIGELFF
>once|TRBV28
CATTDTNNYGYTF
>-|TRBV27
CASRSPGQGRYEQYF
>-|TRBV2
CASSTHRQGASYEQYF
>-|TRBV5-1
CASSTDRGNEKLFF
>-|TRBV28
CASSFLLTGGTEAFF
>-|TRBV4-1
CASSQERVTNEKLFF
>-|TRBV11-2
CASSLAAASYGYTF
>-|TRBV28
CAIGTGVSPLHF
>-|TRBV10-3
CAISEMQGGQETQYF
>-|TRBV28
CASSYPLAGERNEQFF
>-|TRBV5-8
CASSGGTSVSYEQYF
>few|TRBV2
CASSSLGGGYLNTEAFF
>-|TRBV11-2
CASSLAGAGETQYF
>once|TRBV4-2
CASSQEGQDTGELFF
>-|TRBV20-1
CSAREFRDRVF
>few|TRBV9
CASSVRPGRPPYEQYF
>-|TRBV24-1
CATTYRGRRVSDTQYF
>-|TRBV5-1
CASSFGTGAYEQYF
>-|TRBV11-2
CASSPRLEETLHF
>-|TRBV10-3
CAISESNQGSGANVLTF
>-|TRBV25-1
CASSEPKRDRGSYEQYF
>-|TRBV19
CASSISGTRRTGDNYGYTF
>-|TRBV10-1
CASLPPGDYGYTF
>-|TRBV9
CASSVLKNTEAFF
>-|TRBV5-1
CASSLVTGYGEQYF
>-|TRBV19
CASSLRLARGNEQYF
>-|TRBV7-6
CASSFEQGATNTEAFF
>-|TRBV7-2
CASSLGRQGDYGYTF
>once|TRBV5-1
CASSFTGPGGYTF
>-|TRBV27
CASSLEGGANQPQHF
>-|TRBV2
CASLTGRSTEAFF
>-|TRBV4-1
CASSQAPGTGDNYGYTF
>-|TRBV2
CASFRGEAGEQYF
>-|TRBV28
CASTTGQGDEKLFF
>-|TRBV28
CASRASGAGVIEQYF
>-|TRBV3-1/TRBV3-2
CASSQVRERRNEQFF
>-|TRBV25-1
CASSEYLAGGEQFF
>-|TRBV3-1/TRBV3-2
CASSRYFGDPEAFF
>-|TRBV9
CASSGRYGTGTTDTQYF
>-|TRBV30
CAWSGGTGKNEKLFF
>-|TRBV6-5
CASSYSQGSGANVLTF
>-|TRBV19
CASSSAGGINEQFF
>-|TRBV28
CASWGTALYGYTF
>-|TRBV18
CASSRLAASSYNEQFF
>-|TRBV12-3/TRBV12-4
CASSLGRDQPQHF
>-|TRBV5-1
CASRPPSAGVTGELFF
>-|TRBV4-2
CASSQGTGGLYGYTF
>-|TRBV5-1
CASSLQTGGAAGELFF
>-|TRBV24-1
CATSQGYEQYF
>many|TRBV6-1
CASSVDLAGAWAEQFF
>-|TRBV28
CASRPRQGSTDTQYF